A single sample is the source of the 17 T cell receptor beta chains below, sequenced in a study of metastatic and nonmetastatic thyroid tumors. Thyroid surgery was performed in patients who had received no treatment beforehand. Using MiXCR, TCRdb reanalyzed the PCR reads. The profile shows tens of thousands of clones, 20% to 25% of them singletons. The sample comprised blood. These receptors originate from a female donor with papillary thyroid cancer or a benign thyroid nodule (not recorded which). Some clones in this sample may be carry-over from other donors' samples.

This clone came up a few times. Because the CDR3's place on the DNA is in doubt, the DNA is left out and the CDR3 is given as listed by TCRdb. This CDR3 reads CAISEYVGTGNQPQNF. The V gene is TRBV10-3, the J gene TRBJ1-5; the table calls TRBD1, which could not be checked here. Germline CDR1 ENHRY, CDR2 SYGVKD. The length of the CDR3 is 16 amino acids, counting both ends.

This clone was observed many times. This chain connects TRBV7-3 to TRBJ2-3; D may be TRBD2 (6 bases). The V gene lost 2 bases and the J gene lost 2 bases, with 11 bases spanning the gap. The CDR3 extends over 15 amino acids. Germline loops: CDR1 SGHTA, CDR2 FQGTGA. The CDR3 protein is CASSLEGGHTDTQYF. CDR3 sequence (DNA): TGTGCCAGCAGCTTAGAGGGAGGTCACACAGATACGCAGTATTTT.

This clone was detected ten times or more. J is TRBJ1-1 and V is TRBV6-1; D is ambiguous. Trimming cost V 4 bases and J 1 base, with 13 bases left between them. Per the germline V gene, CDR1 is MNHNS and CDR2 is SASEGT. CDR3 length: 15 residues. As DNA, the CDR3 is TGTGCCAGCAGTGCAAGGCTAGCCGGGAACACTGAAGCTTTCTTT. Translated, it gives CASSARLAGNTEAFF.

The chain couples TRBV6-1 to TRBJ1-2; TRBD1 matches 8 bases. Germline V CDR1 and CDR2: MNHNS, SASEGT. This CDR3 contains 15 residues. The junction had 9 bases not matched to a gene; V was cut back by 5 bases and J by 4 bases. The CDR3: CASSTRTGQAYGYTF. As DNA, the CDR3 is TGTGCCAGCAGTACCAGGACAGGGCAAGCCTATGGCTACACCTTC.

Only one count was recorded for this clone. The final CDR3 position lacks the conserved phenylalanine or tryptophan, pointing to a likely read error. No DNA is shown, since the ends of the CDR3 on it are uncertain; the CDR3 is the one TCRdb lists. The V and J genes are TRBV12-3 or TRBV12-4 and TRBJ1-2. The CDR3 totals 12 residues, both ends included. CDR3 in amino acids: CASSATYYGYTC.

In this sample, this clone is medium-sized. V and J are TRBV6-2 or TRBV6-3 and TRBJ2-7, with D maybe TRBD2 (6 bases). The CDR3 is 17 amino acids. Trimming stripped 5 bases from V and 1 base from J, with 21 bases between. CDR1 MNHEY and CDR2 SVGEGT come from the germline V gene. This CDR3 is CASSTDPDYPSSYEQYF. The CDR3, as DNA: TGTGCCAGCAGTACTGACCCGGACTACCCGTCGTCCTACGAGCAGTACTTC.

The V gene is TRBV5-1, the J gene TRBJ2-1, with D tentatively TRBD1 (6 bases). The germline V gene has CDR1 SGHRS and CDR2 YFSETQ. V lost 4 bases, J lost 5 bases, and 16 bases lay in between. The CDR3 is 15 amino acids. As DNA, the CDR3 is TGCGCCAGCAGCCCTGAAAGGGGGAGACACAATGAGCAGTTCTTC. Its protein is CASSPERGRHNEQFF.

V usage is TRBV6-5 and J usage is TRBJ2-5; D might be TRBD2 (6 bases). Per the germline V gene, CDR1 is MNHEY and CDR2 is SVGAGI. This CDR3 has 14 amino acids. V dropped 2 bases and J dropped 5 bases, with 12 bases sitting between them. The CDR3 loop is CASSYIGGEETQYF. CDR3 nucleotide sequence: TGTGCCAGCAGTTACATTGGAGGGGAGGAGACCCAGTACTTC.

This clone was counted many times. Within the sample, other DNA sequences also encode this same CDR3. The chain uses TRBV6-4 and TRBJ2-3; TRBD2 agrees at 7 bases. V lost 3 bases and J lost 4; bases outside the gene matches: 7. From germline, CDR1 is MRHNA and CDR2 SNTAGT. The CDR3 spans 15 residues. The CDR3 nucleotides read TGTGCCAGCAGTGATTTGGAAGCGGGACCAGATACGCAGTATTTT. Residues: CASSDLEAGPDTQYF.

The chain carries TRBV12-3 or TRBV12-4 and TRBJ2-1; D unclear. CDR3 length: 14 residues. The V end lost 2 bases, the J end lost 13 bases, and 18 bases lay between the germline ends. CDR3 amino acids: CASSLRWDGRYQFF. DNA for the CDR3: TGTGCCAGCAGTTTACGGTGGGATGGTAGGTATCAGTTCTTC.

This clone was seen many times. The same CDR3 arises from other DNA sequences in this sample as well. The gene calls are TRBV28 and TRBJ1-1, with D maybe TRBD1 (5 bases). V lost 7 bases and J 0 bases, leaving 21 bases between the germline ends. Per germline, CDR1 MDHEN and CDR2 SYDVKM. This CDR3 comprises 17 residues. The CDR3, as DNA: TGTGCCAGCATCCCCTCAACAGGCCTGAGATTGAACACTGAAGCTTTCTTT. Translating it yields CASIPSTGLRLNTEAFF.

This clone appeared many times. The chain couples TRBV7-8 to TRBJ2-2, with 7 bases fitting TRBD2. J gave up 6 bases and V 7 bases, and 14 bases lay outside the gene matches. The CDR3 has 16 amino acids. In germline, CDR1 is SGHVS, CDR2 FQNEAQ. The CDR3 sequence: CASIPSSGRAAGELFF. CDR3 DNA: TGTGCCAGCATCCCAAGTAGTGGGAGGGCCGCCGGGGAGCTGTTTTTT.

This clone was counted at least ten times. The J gene is TRBJ1-1, the V gene TRBV4-2; D gene uncertain. Trimming shortened V by 3 bases and J by 7 bases, and 15 bases separated the two germline ends. The germline V gene has CDR1 LGHNA and CDR2 YNFKEQ. This CDR3 comprises 14 residues. As DNA, the CDR3 is TGTGCCAGCAGCCATCGTGACGAGGGCCATGAAGCTTTCTTT. It codes for CASSHRDEGHEAFF.

In its sample, this clone was seen many times. V and J are TRBV28 and TRBJ2-1; D perhaps matches TRBD1 (6 bases). V was trimmed by 7 bases and J by 4 bases, leaving 20 bases between them. Germline V gives CDR1 MDHEN, CDR2 SYDVKM. The CDR3 runs 16 residues. The CDR3 reads CASTLAQVGQYNEQFF. As DNA, the CDR3 is TGTGCCAGCACCCTGGCCCAGGTCGGACAGTACAATGAGCAGTTCTTC.

V usage is TRBV20-1 and J usage is TRBJ2-6; a possible D gene is TRBD2 (7 bases). V was trimmed by 5 bases and J by 8 bases, leaving 19 bases between them. Germline values: CDR1 DFQATT, CDR2 SNEGSKA (reference sequence). This CDR3 spans 15 amino acids. CDR3 nucleotide sequence: TGCAGTGCTGAGGGGGGGGCTAACGGGACCAACGTCCTGACTTTC. Translation: CSAEGGANGTNVLTF.

The chain has TRBV6-1 and TRBJ2-1; D gene uncertain. The CDR3 runs 13 residues. Germline lookup yields CDR1 MNHNS and CDR2 SASEGT. With 6 bases removed from V and 7 bases from J, the gap between germline ends came to 13 bases. The CDR3 loop is CASSRTTQNEQFF. CDR3 sequence (DNA): TGTGCCAGCAGCCGAACTACACAAAATGAGCAGTTCTTC.

This clone was seen a handful of times. The CDR3 end shows no conserved phenylalanine or tryptophan, and so a read error is likely. CDR3 nucleotides: TGTGCCAGCAGACGAGGGCGGGCTCGAACTAGCACAGATACGCAGTATCTT. As protein: CASRRGRARTSTDTQYL. This chain joins TRBV6-5 and TRBJ2-3, with D tentatively TRBD2 (5 bases). V was trimmed by 6 bases and J by 0 bases, leaving 19 bases between them. The V gene's germline CDR1 is MNHEY and CDR2 SVGAGI. This CDR3 comprises 17 residues.